The clone carrying this TCR beta chain appeared a few times. What it binds is unknown. The assay was immunoSEQ multiplex PCR, and TCRdb's table has in-frame clones only and misses some. The table shows roughly 68,000 clones, with roughly 80% occurring only once. These data belong to a study of siplizumab effects on memory and regulatory T cells. Findings and limits, study-wide: A minor fraction of alloreactive clones, and no more, mapped to unstimulated subsets.

Germline V gene data show CDR1 as MNHEY and CDR2 as SMNVEV (reference sequence). V was pared by 5 bases and J by 1 base, with 22 bases of the junction left unmatched. CDR3 length: 21 amino acids. Sequenced material: memory CD4+ T cells sorted from blood. The TCR originated in a human donor in good health. This chain uses TRBV27 with TRBJ2-1; TRBD2 aligns across 8 bases. Here the CDR3 reads CASSLGPWRGVRPGSYNEQFF. CDR3 DNA sequence: TGTGCCAGCAGTCTAGGTCCCTGGCGGGGGGTACGCCCCGGGTCCTACAATGAGCAGTTCTTC.